This is a list of T cell receptor beta chains from one sample in a study of cytomegalovirus exposure and HLA in healthy donors. Using immunoSEQ multiplex PCR, the repertoire was profiled, and TCRdb retains in-frame clones only, with some absent. The sample has under 200,000 clones, 75% to 80% seen once. Material for sequencing was PBMCs. These receptors came from a woman between 35 and 50 years old in good health and CMV-seronegative. Both conserved end residues are part of each CDR3.

TRBV5-1	14	CASSLGGQGNEQYF
TRBV27	14	CASSFPTGGTEAFF
TRBV19	12	CATQGTYNEQFF
TRBV13	14	CASTSMFITGELFF
TRBV28	14	CASSPRTAPYEQYF
TRBV5-1	13	CASSPTGLWEQYF
TRBV6-5	15	CASSLGPRQNSPLHF
TRBV4-1	12	CASSQGVYGYTF
TRBV5-1	11	CASSGDRRAFF
TRBV27	16	CASSSDRAATNEKLFF
TRBV28	14	CASSSGGPNYGYTF
TRBV6-1	13	CASSPRRGETQYF
TRBV5-1	14	CASSFRDSNSPLHF
TRBV5-4	12	CASSLEVRVLTF
TRBV5-5	14	CASSGTSVSNEQFF
TRBV7-9	17	CASSWPTGFRSYNEQFF
TRBV5-4	13	CASSLDGLSPLHF
TRBV7-3	14	CASSSSFGTDTQYF
TRBV5-1	13	CASSSGWNTEAFF
TRBV7-9	14	CASSLTGGDSPLHF
TRBV5-4	17	CASRGGTGALLSHGYTF
TRBV11-1	14	CASSSSGTGETQYF
TRBV4-1	15	CASSQASGQTYEQYF
TRBV4-1	15	CASSQPGGLFYGYTF
TRBV7-9	16	CASSSLQPSSYNEQFF
TRBV27	14	CASSLGGATNTIYF
TRBV6-1	13	CASSEFPPQPQHF
TRBV27	16	CASTNRQGPDNSPLHF
TRBV19	17	CASSIDLAGGLGGEQFF
TRBV11-3	14	CASSLGLAADTQYF
TRBV2	17	CASSERWAGTSTDTQYF
TRBV2	14	CASSESRGGGEQYF
TRBV28	15	CASGSPGGSGNTIYF
TRBV5-1	13	CASSFSGLNGYTF
TRBV5-1	14	CASTLGGGTDTQYF
TRBV5-1	14	CASSLPGQFYEQYF
TRBV21-1	19	CASSPRGTGRRLGNQPQHF
TRBV5-1	14	CASSAGSPEETQYF
TRBV9	15	CASSVEGVSTDTQYF
TRBV6-1	17	CASSAGRQGKGNQPQHF
TRBV7-3	15	CASSLHRSGNYGYTF
TRBV5-6	16	CASSFGPRGGDYGYTF
TRBV4-1	15	CASSQSPSGVGTQYF
TRBV7-9	13	CASSFNRGTEAFF
TRBV5-1	16	CASSLVSGQWNYGYTF